A single sample gave rise to the 25 T cell receptor beta chains below, sequenced in a study of T cell responses to AZD1222 COVID-19 vaccine (dated by TCRdb to 2020 to 2022). The library was generated by the immunoSEQ multiplex PCR assay. TCRdb mirrors the immuneACCESS table, restricted to in-frame sequences. Some clones are absent from its copies; in checked studies, under half trace to an unresolved V gene, and the reason for the others is unknown. The sample table records about 54,000 clones; around 92% of these occur just once. Of the sample, about 14% falls within the top ten clones. What the time point label conveys for this sample: about 28 days (+/-7) after the second vaccine dose. Sequenced here: peripheral blood, sampled 28 days after the second AZD1222 dose. The source is an adult who received the AZD1222 COVID-19 vaccine.

The J gene is TRBJ1-5, the V gene TRBV2; D possibly corresponds to TRBD1 (5 bases). Trimming stripped 2 bases from V and 3 bases from J, with 11 bases between. CDR1 and CDR2 (germline): SNHLY, FYNNEI. There are 15 residues in the CDR3. The CDR3 loop is CASSESGLFNQPQHF. As DNA, the CDR3 is TGTGCCAGCAGTGAATCGGGGCTTTTCAATCAGCCCCAGCATTTT.

J is TRBJ1-6 and V is TRBV30, with D possibly TRBD1 on 6 matching bases. Deletions cut 6 bases from V and 8 bases from J, with 14 bases between. The CDR3 is 13 residues long. Germline loops: CDR1 GTSNPN, CDR2 SVGIG (reference sequence). The CDR3 DNA is TGTGCCTGTACAGGGTTCAGGGATTCACCCCTCCACTTT. The encoded protein is CACTGFRDSPLHF.

This chain uses TRBV10-2 with TRBJ2-1, with 12 nucleotides matching TRBD2. Per germline, CDR1 WSHSY and CDR2 SAAADI. The CDR3 runs to 16 residues. V dropped 4 bases and J dropped 2; count of bases not matched to a gene: 3. CDR3: CASSGTSGKAYNEQFF. The CDR3 DNA sequence: TGCGCCAGCAGTGGGACTAGCGGGAAGGCCTACAATGAGCAGTTCTTC.

This chain connects TRBV7-6 to TRBJ2-7, with D possibly TRBD1 on 6 matching bases. Germline-derived CDR1 and CDR2 are SGHVS and FNYEAQ. V was clipped by 6 bases and J by 4 bases, with 10 bases between them. The CDR3 length is 12 residues. CDR3 nucleotide sequence: TGTGCCAGCAGTGAACAGGGTTACGAGCAGTACTTC. Translated: CASSEQGYEQYF.

The chain is built from TRBV19 and TRBJ1-5; D ambiguous. The CDR3 runs 14 residues. The V end lost 4 bases, the J end lost 0 bases, and 7 bases lay between the germline ends. The germline V gene has CDR1 LNHDA and CDR2 SQIVND (reference sequence). The chain's CDR3 is CASSRGYSNQPQHF. CDR3 sequence (DNA): TGTGCCAGTAGTAGGGGATATAGCAATCAGCCCCAGCATTTT.

The V call is TRBV15, the J call TRBJ2-5; 7 bases map to TRBD1. V was clipped by 5 bases and J by 5 bases; unmatched bases: 11. The CDR3 contains 15 residues. Germline lookup yields CDR1 LNHNV and CDR2 YYDKDF (reference sequence). The CDR3 is CATSYDREIAETQYF. In nucleotides, the CDR3 is TGTGCCACCAGCTACGACAGGGAGATCGCGGAGACCCAGTACTTC.

The chain is built from TRBV23-1 and TRBJ2-7, with a possible D match to TRBD2 (5 bases). TRBV23-1 is treated as an ORF (open reading frame) with a function not yet certain. This CDR3 contains 13 residues. Trimming stripped 3 bases from V and 3 bases from J, with 9 bases between. CDR3 amino acids: CASSHPTSYEQYF. The CDR3 coding sequence is TGCGCCAGCAGTCACCCCACTAGCTACGAGCAGTACTTC.

This clone was observed a single time. The V and J genes are TRBV6-4 and TRBJ1-2, with D possibly TRBD1 on 5 matching bases. V dropped 6 bases and J dropped 7 bases, with 12 bases sitting between them. Per germline, CDR1 MRHNA and CDR2 SNTAGT. The CDR3 extends over 12 amino acids. The CDR3 nucleotides are TGTGCCAGCAGGGGGAGCGGGGGTGGCTACACCTTC. Translation: CASRGSGGGYTF.

This chain uses TRBV3-1 (or the pseudogene TRBV3-2) with TRBJ2-7; D is ambiguous. V lost 2 bases to trimming and J lost 6 bases, with 14 bases between them. The CDR3 is 14 amino acids. Germline CDR1 and CDR2: LGHDT and YNNKEL (reference sequence). The CDR3 coding sequence is TGTGCCAGCAGCCAAATGTATGATACCGCCGAGCAGTACTTC. The encoded protein is CASSQMYDTAEQYF.

The chain is built from TRBV27 and TRBJ1-4; no reliable D call. Trimming pared 6 bases from V and 4 bases from J, leaving 12 bases between. This CDR3 is built from 14 residues. The germline V gene has CDR1 MNHEY and CDR2 SMNVEV (reference sequence). The DNA for the CDR3 is TGTGCCAGCAGGCTCGGGTCGCTTAATGAAAAACTGTTTTTT. Protein: CASRLGSLNEKLFF.

The chain employs TRBV10-3 and TRBJ1-4, with D possibly TRBD1 on 5 matching bases. V lost 0 bases and J lost 8, with 10 bases in between. CDR1 is ENHRY and CDR2 is SYGVKD in the germline V gene. The CDR3 totals 14 residues. The CDR3 sequence is CAISESGVGEKLFF. The CDR3 nucleotides are TGTGCCATCAGTGAGTCGGGGGTAGGGGAAAAACTGTTTTTT.

This chain links TRBV7-8 with TRBJ2-3; 7 nucleotides align to TRBD1. With V trimmed by 5 bases and J by 5 bases, 7 bases remained unmatched. The germline CDR1 and CDR2 sequences are SGHVS and FQNEAQ. The length of the CDR3 is 14 residues. The CDR3 spells CASSPVTGKDTQYF. The CDR3 DNA reads as TGTGCCAGCAGCCCCGTGACAGGGAAAGATACGCAGTATTTT.

The genes are TRBV19 and TRBJ1-3; D remains ambiguous. The CDR3 is 16 amino acids. Germline assignment: CDR1 LNHDA and CDR2 SQIVND (reference sequence). Between the trimmed V and J ends, which lost 3 bases and 2 bases, there was a span of 14 bases. The CDR3 protein is CASSIPGSPAGNTIYF. In nucleotides, the CDR3 is TGTGCCAGTAGTATTCCTGGGTCTCCGGCTGGAAACACCATATATTTT.

The chain combines TRBV7-2 with TRBJ2-7; 16 bases fit TRBD2. J gave up 4 bases and V 5 bases, and 8 bases lay outside the gene matches. Germline assignment: CDR1 SGHTA and CDR2 FQGNSA. The CDR3 loop spans 17 amino acids. CDR3 bases: TGTGCCAGCAGCGTGACGGGACTAGCGGGAGGGAGGTACGAGCAGTACTTC. Translation gives CASSVTGLAGGRYEQYF.

This clone was found a few times. In DNA, the CDR3 is TGTGCCAGCTCACCACCGTCAGCGGAGAACTCCTACAATGAGCAGTTCTTC. Translating it yields CASSPPSAENSYNEQFF. The chain is built from TRBV18 and TRBJ2-1; a weak D match, TRBD2 (5 bases). Germline CDR1 reads KGHSH; CDR2 reads LQKENI. V was trimmed by 0 bases and J by 0 bases, leaving 12 bases between them. The CDR3 has 17 amino acids.

The chain uses TRBV29-1 and TRBJ2-2; 10 bases map to TRBD1. Unmatched junction bases numbered 7, after V lost 6 bases and J lost 6 bases. CDR1 SQVTM and CDR2 ANQGSEA come from the germline V gene. The CDR3 consists of 14 residues. CDR3 residues: CSVERDRGPGELFF. DNA for the CDR3: TGCAGCGTCGAACGAGACAGGGGGCCCGGGGAGCTGTTTTTT.

This rearrangement joins TRBV7-2 to TRBJ2-3; D not resolved. The CDR3 sequence is 12 residues long. Germline assignment: CDR1 SGHTA and CDR2 FQGNSA. V was shortened by 5 bases and J by 8 bases, with 11 bases between the two germline ends. The CDR3 spells CASSQPLGTQYF. Written as DNA, the CDR3 is TGTGCCAGCAGCCAACCTTTAGGTACGCAGTATTTT.

The J gene is TRBJ1-2, the V gene TRBV6-6; D remains unclear. V shed 4 bases and J shed 8 bases, with 14 bases lying between them. Germline assignment: CDR1 MNHNY and CDR2 SVGAGI (reference sequence). The CDR3 covers 13 residues. The CDR3 sequence: CASSSLFPDGYTF. The CDR3 DNA follows: TGTGCCAGCAGTTCACTATTTCCTGACGGCTACACCTTC.

The chain combines TRBV30 with TRBJ2-6; 7 bases agree with TRBD2. The CDR3 is made up of 18 amino acids. The germline gives CDR1 GTSNPN, CDR2 SVGIG (reference sequence). V was pared by 3 bases and J by 0 bases, with 11 bases of the junction left unmatched. The CDR3 sequence is CAWRSMGGETSGANVLTF. CDR3 coding DNA: TGTGCCTGGAGGTCCATGGGAGGGGAGACCTCTGGGGCCAACGTCCTGACTTTC.

The chain employs TRBV7-2 and TRBJ2-1; D is unresolved. Per germline, CDR1 SGHTA and CDR2 FQGNSA. The CDR3 consists of 14 residues. Trimming took off 2 bases at V and 7 bases at J, with 12 bases between the two ends. CDR3 nucleotides: TGTGCCAGCAGCTTATCGCGATCCGGGAATGAGCAGTTCTTC. This gives the protein CASSLSRSGNEQFF.

This chain connects TRBV18 to TRBJ2-3; TRBD2 agrees at 8 bases. The CDR3 spans 14 residues. Germline trimming cut 6 bases from V and 0 bases from J; bases unmatched to any gene: 2. In germline, CDR1 is KGHSH, CDR2 LQKENI. CDR3 region: CASSRTSSTDTQYF. The CDR3 DNA follows: TGTGCCAGCTCCCGGACTAGCAGCACAGATACGCAGTATTTT.

This sequence joins TRBV4-1 and TRBJ2-3; no clear D gene. Germline V gene data show CDR1 as MGHRA and CDR2 as YSYEKL. V was pared by 0 bases and J by 3 bases, with 4 bases between. CDR3 length: 13 amino acids. CDR3 in DNA: TGCGCCAGCAGCCAAGATGGAACAGATACGCAGTATTTT. It translates to CASSQDGTDTQYF.

This chain connects TRBV4-3 to TRBJ2-6, with D possibly being TRBD1 (7 bases). V was shortened by 4 bases and J by 2 bases, with 24 bases between the two germline ends. The CDR3 sequence is 20 residues long. Germline V lookup: CDR1 LGHNA, CDR2 YSLEER. The CDR3 coding sequence is TGCGCCAGCAGCCCCTCTCGGGGGCAGGGGGATTTTCCTGGGGCCAACGTCCTGACTTTC. Its protein product is CASSPSRGQGDFPGANVLTF.

The chain couples TRBV20-1 to TRBJ1-1; 7 bases match TRBD1. Germline trimming cut 3 bases from V and 5 bases from J; bases unmatched to any gene: 6. This CDR3 spans 13 amino acids. Germline V lookup: CDR1 DFQATT, CDR2 SNEGSKA (reference sequence). CDR3 sequence: CSASRYRGTEAFF. The CDR3 nucleotides read TGCAGTGCTAGTCGATACAGGGGTACTGAAGCTTTCTTT.

V is TRBV30 and J is TRBJ2-1, with 8 bases matching TRBD2. The length of the CDR3 is 15 residues. Per germline, CDR1 GTSNPN and CDR2 SVGIG (reference sequence). V was pared by 5 bases and J by 6 bases, with 12 bases of the junction left unmatched. The CDR3 reads CAWARLAGGFNEQFF. The CDR3 region has the DNA TGTGCCTGGGCCCGTTTGGCGGGAGGATTCAATGAGCAGTTCTTC.